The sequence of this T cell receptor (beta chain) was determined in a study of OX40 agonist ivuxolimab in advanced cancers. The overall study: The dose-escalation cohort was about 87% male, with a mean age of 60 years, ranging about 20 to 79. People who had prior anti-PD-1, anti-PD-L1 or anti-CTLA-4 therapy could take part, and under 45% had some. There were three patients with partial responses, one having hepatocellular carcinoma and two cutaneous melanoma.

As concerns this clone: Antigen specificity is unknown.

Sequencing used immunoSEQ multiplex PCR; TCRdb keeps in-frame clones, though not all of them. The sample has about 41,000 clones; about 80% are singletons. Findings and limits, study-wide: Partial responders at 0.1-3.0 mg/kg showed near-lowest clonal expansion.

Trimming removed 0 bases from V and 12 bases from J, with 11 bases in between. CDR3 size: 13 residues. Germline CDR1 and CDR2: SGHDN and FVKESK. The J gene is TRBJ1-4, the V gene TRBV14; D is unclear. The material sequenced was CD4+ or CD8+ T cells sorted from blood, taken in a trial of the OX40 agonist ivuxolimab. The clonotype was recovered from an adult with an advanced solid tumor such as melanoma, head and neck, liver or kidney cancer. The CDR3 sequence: CASSQDLYGELFF. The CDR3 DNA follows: TGTGCCAGCAGCCAAGATCTGTATGGGGAACTGTTTTTT.